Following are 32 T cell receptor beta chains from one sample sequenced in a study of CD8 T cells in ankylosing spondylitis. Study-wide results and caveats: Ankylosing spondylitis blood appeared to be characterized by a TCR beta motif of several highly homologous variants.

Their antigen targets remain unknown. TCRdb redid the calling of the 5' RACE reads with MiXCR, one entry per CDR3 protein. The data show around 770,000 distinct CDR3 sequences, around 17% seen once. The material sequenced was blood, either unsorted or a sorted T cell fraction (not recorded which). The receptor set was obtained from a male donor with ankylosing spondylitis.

DNA for the CDR3: TGTGCCAGCAGCCACAGGGGGCCTACACACACCGGGGAGCTGTTTTTT. It specifies CASSHRGPTHTGELFF. The chain couples TRBV12-3 or TRBV12-4 to TRBJ2-2, with 9 positions matching TRBD1. Trimming at V came to 6 bases and at J to 3 bases, leaving 8 bases not matched to a gene. The CDR3 spans 16 residues.

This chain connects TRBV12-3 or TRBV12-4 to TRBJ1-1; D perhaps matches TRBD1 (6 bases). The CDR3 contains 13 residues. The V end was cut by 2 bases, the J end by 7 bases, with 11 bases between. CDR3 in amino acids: CASSLTGGLEAFF. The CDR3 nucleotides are TGTGCCAGCAGTTTAACGGGGGGCCTTGAAGCTTTCTTT.

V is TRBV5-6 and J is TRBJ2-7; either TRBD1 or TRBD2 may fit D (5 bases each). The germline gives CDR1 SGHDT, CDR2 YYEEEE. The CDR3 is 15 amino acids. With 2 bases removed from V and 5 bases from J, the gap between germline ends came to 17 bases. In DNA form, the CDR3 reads TGTGCCAGCAGCTTTCTGGGCAGGGAGTTCGACGAGCAGTACTTC. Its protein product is CASSFLGREFDEQYF.

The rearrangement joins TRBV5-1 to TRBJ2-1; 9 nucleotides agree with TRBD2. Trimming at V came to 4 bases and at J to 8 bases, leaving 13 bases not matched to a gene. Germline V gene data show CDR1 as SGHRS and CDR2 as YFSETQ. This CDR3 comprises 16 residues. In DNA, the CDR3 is TGCGCCAGCAGCCCCTCTGGAGGGCGGGGGGGAGATGAGCAGTTCTTC. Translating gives CASSPSGGRGGDEQFF.

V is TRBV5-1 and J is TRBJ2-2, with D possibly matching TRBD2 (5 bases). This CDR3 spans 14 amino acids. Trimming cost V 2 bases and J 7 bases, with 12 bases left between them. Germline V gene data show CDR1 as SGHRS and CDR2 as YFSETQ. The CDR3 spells CASSFEGRGGELFF. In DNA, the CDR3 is TGCGCCAGCAGCTTCGAGGGTCGGGGCGGGGAGCTGTTTTTT.

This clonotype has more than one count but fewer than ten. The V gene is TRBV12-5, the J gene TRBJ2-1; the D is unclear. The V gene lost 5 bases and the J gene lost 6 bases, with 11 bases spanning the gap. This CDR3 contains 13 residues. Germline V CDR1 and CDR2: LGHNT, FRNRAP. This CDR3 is CASGLPPSNEQFF. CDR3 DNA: TGTGCTAGTGGTCTCCCCCCTAGCAATGAGCAGTTCTTC.

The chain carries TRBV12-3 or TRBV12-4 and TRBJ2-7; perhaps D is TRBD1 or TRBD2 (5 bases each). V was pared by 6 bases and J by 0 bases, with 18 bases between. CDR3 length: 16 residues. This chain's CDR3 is CASSPSGGSRSYEQYF. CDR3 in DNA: TGTGCCAGCAGCCCCTCTGGGGGTTCTCGCTCCTACGAGCAGTACTTC.

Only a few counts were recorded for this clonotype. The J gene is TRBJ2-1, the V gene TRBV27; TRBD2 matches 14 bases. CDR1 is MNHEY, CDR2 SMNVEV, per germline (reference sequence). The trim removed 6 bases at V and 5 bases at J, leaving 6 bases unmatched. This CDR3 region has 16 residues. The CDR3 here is CASSPGTSGSHNEQFF. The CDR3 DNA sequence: TGTGCCAGCAGCCCCGGGACTAGCGGGAGCCACAATGAGCAGTTCTTC.

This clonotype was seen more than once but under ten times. The CDR3 loop is CASSSGRMLAGNTDTQYF. CDR3 nucleotides: TGTGCCAGCAGTTCCGGGAGGATGCTAGCGGGAAATACAGATACGCAGTATTTT. This chain connects TRBV12-3 or TRBV12-4 to TRBJ2-3, with 9 bases aligning to TRBD2. The V segment lost 4 bases and the J segment 3 bases; nucleotides outside the gene matches: 14. CDR3 length: 18 residues.

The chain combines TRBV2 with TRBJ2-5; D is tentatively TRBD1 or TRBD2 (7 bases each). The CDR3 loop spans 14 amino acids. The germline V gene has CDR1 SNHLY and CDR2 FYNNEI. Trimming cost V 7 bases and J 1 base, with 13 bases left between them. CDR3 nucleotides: TGTGCCAGCAAGAGCGGGACAGTCCAAGAGACCCAGTACTTC. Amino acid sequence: CASKSGTVQETQYF.

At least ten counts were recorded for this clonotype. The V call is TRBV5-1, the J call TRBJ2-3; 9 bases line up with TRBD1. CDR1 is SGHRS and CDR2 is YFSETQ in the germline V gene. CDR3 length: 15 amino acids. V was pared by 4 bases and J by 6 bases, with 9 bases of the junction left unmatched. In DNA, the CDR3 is TGCGCCAGCAGCCCACTTGGGACAGGGAGTGATACGCAGTATTTT. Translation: CASSPLGTGSDTQYF.

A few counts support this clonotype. The CDR3 loop is CASRPGTALPYEQYF. In nucleotides, the CDR3 is TGTGCCAGCAGACCCGGGACCGCCTTACCCTACGAGCAGTACTTC. The V gene is TRBV27, the J gene TRBJ2-7; the D gene could be TRBD1 or TRBD2 (5 bases each). The V and J ends lost 6 bases and 2 bases respectively, with 17 bases between them. CDR3 length: 15 amino acids. CDR1 and CDR2 from the germline V gene are MNHEY and SMNVEV (reference sequence).

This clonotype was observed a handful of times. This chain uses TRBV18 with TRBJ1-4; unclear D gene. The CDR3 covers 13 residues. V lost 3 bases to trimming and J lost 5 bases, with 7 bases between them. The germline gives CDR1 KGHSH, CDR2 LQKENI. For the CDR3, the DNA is TGTGCCAGCTCACCGGACCCGAATGAAAAACTGTTTTTT. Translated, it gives CASSPDPNEKLFF. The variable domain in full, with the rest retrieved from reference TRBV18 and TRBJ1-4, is NAGVMQNPRHLVRRRGQEARLRCSPMKGHSHVYWYRQLPEEGLKFMVYLQKENIIDESGMPKERFSAEFPKEGPSILRIQQVVRGDSAAYFCASSPDPNEKLFFGSGTQLSVL.

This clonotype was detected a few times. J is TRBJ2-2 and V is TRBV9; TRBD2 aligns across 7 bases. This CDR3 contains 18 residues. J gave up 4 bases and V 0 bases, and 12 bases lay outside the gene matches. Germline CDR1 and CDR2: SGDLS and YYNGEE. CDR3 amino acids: CASSVARGSTGGTGELFF. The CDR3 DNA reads TGTGCCAGCAGCGTAGCTCGGGGGTCGACGGGGGGCACCGGGGAGCTGTTTTTT.

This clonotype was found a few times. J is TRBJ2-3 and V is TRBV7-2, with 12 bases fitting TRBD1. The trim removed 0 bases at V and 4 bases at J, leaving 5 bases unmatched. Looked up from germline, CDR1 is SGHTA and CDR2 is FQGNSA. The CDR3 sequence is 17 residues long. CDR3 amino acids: CASSLAGQGAQPDTQYF. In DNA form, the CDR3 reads TGTGCCAGCAGCTTAGCGGGACAGGGGGCGCAGCCAGATACGCAGTATTTT.

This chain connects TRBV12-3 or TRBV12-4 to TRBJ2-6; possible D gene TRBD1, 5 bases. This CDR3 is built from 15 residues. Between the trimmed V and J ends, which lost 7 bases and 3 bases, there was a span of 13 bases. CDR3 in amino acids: CASNRLGNGANVLTF. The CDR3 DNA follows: TGTGCCAGCAACAGGCTGGGAAATGGGGCCAACGTCCTGACTTTC.

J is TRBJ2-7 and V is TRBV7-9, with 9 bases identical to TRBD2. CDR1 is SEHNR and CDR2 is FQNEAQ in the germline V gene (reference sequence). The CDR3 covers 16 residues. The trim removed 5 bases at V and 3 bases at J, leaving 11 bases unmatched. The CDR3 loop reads CASSPTGSGRSYEQYF. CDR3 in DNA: TGTGCCAGCAGCCCTACTGGTAGCGGGAGAAGCTACGAGCAGTACTTC.

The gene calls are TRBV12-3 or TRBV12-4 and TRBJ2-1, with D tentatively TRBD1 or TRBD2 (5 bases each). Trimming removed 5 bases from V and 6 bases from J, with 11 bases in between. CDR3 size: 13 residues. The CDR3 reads CASSGTDSNEQFF. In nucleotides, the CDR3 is TGTGCCAGCAGTGGGACCGACTCCAATGAGCAGTTCTTC.

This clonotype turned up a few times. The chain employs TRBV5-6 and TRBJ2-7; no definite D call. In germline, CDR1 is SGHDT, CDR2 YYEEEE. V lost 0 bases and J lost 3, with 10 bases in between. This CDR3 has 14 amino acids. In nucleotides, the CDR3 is TGTGCCAGCAGCTTGGCCGGCAGTGGCTACGAGCAGTACTTC. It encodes CASSLAGSGYEQYF.

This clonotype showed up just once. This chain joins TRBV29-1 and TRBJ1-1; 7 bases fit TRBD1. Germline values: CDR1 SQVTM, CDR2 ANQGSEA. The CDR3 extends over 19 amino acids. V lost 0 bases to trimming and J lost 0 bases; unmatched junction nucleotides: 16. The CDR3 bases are TGCAGCGTTGAAGATCGAGAGGGGGCAGGCTGGGTTATGAACACTGAAGCTTTCTTT. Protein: CSVEDREGAGWVMNTEAFF.

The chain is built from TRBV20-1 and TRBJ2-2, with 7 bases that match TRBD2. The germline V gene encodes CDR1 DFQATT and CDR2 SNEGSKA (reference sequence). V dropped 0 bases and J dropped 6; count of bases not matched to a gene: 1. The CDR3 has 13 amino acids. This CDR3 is CSARDGGAGELFF. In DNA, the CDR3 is TGCAGTGCTAGAGATGGGGGGGCCGGGGAGCTGTTTTTT.

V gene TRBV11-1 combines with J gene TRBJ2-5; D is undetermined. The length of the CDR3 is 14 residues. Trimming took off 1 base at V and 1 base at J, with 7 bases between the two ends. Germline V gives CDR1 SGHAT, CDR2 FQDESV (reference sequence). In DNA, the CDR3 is TGTGCCAGCAGCTTAGACGGATTCCAAGAGACCCAGTACTTC. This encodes CASSLDGFQETQYF.

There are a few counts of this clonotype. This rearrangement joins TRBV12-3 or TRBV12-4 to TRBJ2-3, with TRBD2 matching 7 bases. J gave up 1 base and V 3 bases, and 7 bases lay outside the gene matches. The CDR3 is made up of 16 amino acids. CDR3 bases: TGTGCCAGCAGTTTGGGGCTAGCGGTCGGCACAGATACGCAGTATTTT. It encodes CASSLGLAVGTDTQYF.

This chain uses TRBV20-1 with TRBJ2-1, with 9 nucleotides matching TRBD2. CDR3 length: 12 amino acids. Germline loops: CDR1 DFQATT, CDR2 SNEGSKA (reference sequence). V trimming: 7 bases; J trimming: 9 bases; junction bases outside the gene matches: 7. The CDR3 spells CSVLAGAGEQFF. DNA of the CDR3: TGCAGTGTGTTAGCGGGAGCCGGTGAGCAGTTCTTC.

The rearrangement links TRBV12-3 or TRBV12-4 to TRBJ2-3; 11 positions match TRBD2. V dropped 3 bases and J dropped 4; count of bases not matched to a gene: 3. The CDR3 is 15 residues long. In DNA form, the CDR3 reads TGTGCCAGCAGTTTTAGCGGGGGGGCGGCAGATACGCAGTATTTT. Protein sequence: CASSFSGGAADTQYF.

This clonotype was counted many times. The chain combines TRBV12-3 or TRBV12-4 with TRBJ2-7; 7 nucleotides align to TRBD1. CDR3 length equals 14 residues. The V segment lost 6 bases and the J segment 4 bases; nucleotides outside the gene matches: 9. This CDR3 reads CASRPAGGKYEQYF. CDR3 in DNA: TGTGCCAGCAGGCCCGCAGGGGGAAAGTACGAGCAGTACTTC.

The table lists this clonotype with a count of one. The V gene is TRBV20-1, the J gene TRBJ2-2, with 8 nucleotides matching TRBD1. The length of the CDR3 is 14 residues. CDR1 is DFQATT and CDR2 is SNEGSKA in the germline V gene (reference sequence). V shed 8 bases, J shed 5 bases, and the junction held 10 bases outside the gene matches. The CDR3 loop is CSSPGQGLTGELFF. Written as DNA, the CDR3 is TGCAGTTCCCCTGGACAGGGTTTAACCGGGGAGCTGTTTTTT.

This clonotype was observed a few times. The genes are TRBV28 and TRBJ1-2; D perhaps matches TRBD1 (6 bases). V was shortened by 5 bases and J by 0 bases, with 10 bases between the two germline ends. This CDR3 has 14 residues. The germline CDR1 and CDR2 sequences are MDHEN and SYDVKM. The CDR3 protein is CASSRQVSNYGYTF. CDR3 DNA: TGTGCCAGCAGTCGACAGGTATCTAACTATGGCTACACCTTC.

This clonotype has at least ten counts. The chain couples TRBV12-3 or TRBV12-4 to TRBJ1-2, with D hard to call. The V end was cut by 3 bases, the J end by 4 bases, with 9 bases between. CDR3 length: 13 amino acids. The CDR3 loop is CASSFRSGYGYTF. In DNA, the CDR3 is TGTGCCAGCAGTTTTCGTAGCGGCTATGGCTACACCTTC.

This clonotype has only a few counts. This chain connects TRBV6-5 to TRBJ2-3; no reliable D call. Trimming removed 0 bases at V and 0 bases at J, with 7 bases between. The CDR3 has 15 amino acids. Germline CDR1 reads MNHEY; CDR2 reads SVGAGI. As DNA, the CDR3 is TGTGCCAGCAGTTACTCCTATCCTAGCACAGATACGCAGTATTTT. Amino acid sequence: CASSYSYPSTDTQYF.

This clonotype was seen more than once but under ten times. The CDR3 DNA is TGTGCCAGCAGCCAATCCAAGAAGGCAGATACGCAGTATTTT. It codes for CASSQSKKADTQYF. This chain joins TRBV12-3 or TRBV12-4 and TRBJ2-3; D is ambiguous. V was cut by 6 bases and J by 4 bases, with 14 bases left in between. The CDR3 covers 14 residues.

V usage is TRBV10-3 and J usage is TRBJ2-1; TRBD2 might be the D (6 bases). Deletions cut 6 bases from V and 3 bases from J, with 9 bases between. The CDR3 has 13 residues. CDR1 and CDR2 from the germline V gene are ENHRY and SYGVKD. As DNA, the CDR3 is TGTGCCATCAGGGGGGGAGGCTACAATGAGCAGTTCTTC. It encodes CAIRGGGYNEQFF.